These T cell receptor beta chains were read from a single sample in a study of radiotherapy plus CTLA-4 blockade in lung cancer. Generated by immunoSEQ multiplex PCR, the TCRdb table keeps only in-frame clones and is missing some. The profile shows roughly 110,000 clones, 85% to 90% of them singletons. The sample here was peripheral blood, taken from a patient treated with radiotherapy plus ipilimumab. All receptors come from a human donor with non-small cell lung cancer that progressed on radiotherapy plus ipilimumab. Some clones in this sample may be carry-over from other donors' samples. Each CDR3 is given with its conserved first and last residue. The D gene is left open where the match is weak. The size of a clone is reported for some rows only, either as once, few or many, or as a class for expanded clones.

CDR3 protein: CASSLVRTGPPYGYTF
CDR3 DNA: TGTGCCAGCTCACTGGTTAGGACAGGACCACCCTATGGCTACACCTTC
clone size: -
J gene: TRBJ1-2
V gene: TRBV18
D gene: TRBD1

CDR3 protein: CASSRTSGGREQYF
CDR3 DNA: TGTGCCAGCTCACGAACTAGCGGGGGACGAGAGCAGTACTTC
clone size: -
J gene: TRBJ2-7
V gene: TRBV18
D gene: TRBD2

CDR3 protein: CASSLDTTRHSYEQYF
CDR3 DNA: TGCGCCAGCAGCTTGGATACGACAAGGCATTCCTACGAGCAGTACTTC
clone size: -
J gene: TRBJ2-7
V gene: TRBV5-1
D gene: -

CDR3 protein: CASSSPDGSSYEQYF
CDR3 DNA: TGTGCCAGCAGCTCCCCGGACGGAAGCTCCTACGAGCAGTACTTC
clone size: -
J gene: TRBJ2-7
V gene: TRBV13
D gene: -

CDR3 protein: CASSLSGYQETQYF
CDR3 DNA: TGTGCCAGCAGTTTGTCTGGCTACCAAGAGACCCAGTACTTC
clone size: -
J gene: TRBJ2-5
V gene: TRBV28
D gene: -

CDR3 protein: CASSLVVAGGREQFF
CDR3 DNA: TGCGCCAGCAGCTTGGTGGTAGCGGGGGGGCGAGAGCAGTTCTTC
clone size: -
J gene: TRBJ2-1
V gene: TRBV5-1
D gene: TRBD2

CDR3 protein: CASSRRTGDYEQYF
CDR3 DNA: TGTGCCAGCAGCCGCAGGACAGGGGACTACGAGCAGTACTTC
clone size: -
J gene: TRBJ2-7
V gene: TRBV21-1
D gene: -

CDR3 protein: CASSPRTSGGSYNEQFF
CDR3 DNA: TGTGCCAGCAGCCCCCGGACTAGCGGGGGGTCCTACAATGAGCAGTTCTTC
clone size: -
J gene: TRBJ2-1
V gene: TRBV5-4
D gene: TRBD2

CDR3 protein: CASSFSLTGYTF
CDR3 DNA: TGTGCCAGCAGCTTTAGCTTGACTGGCTACACCTTC
clone size: few
J gene: TRBJ1-2
V gene: TRBV5-4
D gene: -

CDR3 protein: CASSRKSSYEQYF
CDR3 DNA: TGTGCCAGCAGCAGGAAAAGCTCCTACGAGCAGTACTTC
clone size: -
J gene: TRBJ2-7
V gene: TRBV6-5
D gene: -

CDR3 protein: CASSPGYHEQYF
CDR3 DNA: TGTGCCAGCAGTCCCGGGTACCACGAGCAGTACTTC
clone size: -
J gene: TRBJ2-7
V gene: TRBV6-6
D gene: -

CDR3 protein: CASSSRGPQGFGYTF
CDR3 DNA: TGCGCCAGCAGCTCGCGGGGCCCTCAGGGGTTTGGCTACACCTTC
clone size: -
J gene: TRBJ1-2
V gene: TRBV5-1
D gene: -

CDR3 protein: CASSLAVWGSYNEQFF
CDR3 DNA: TGTGCCAGCAGCCTAGCTGTCTGGGGCTCCTACAATGAGCAGTTCTTC
clone size: -
J gene: TRBJ2-1
V gene: TRBV13
D gene: -

CDR3 protein: CASSLTTGSGSSYEQYF
CDR3 DNA: TGTGCCAGCAGCTTAACAACAGGGTCCGGGAGCTCCTACGAGCAGTACTTC
clone size: -
J gene: TRBJ2-7
V gene: TRBV28
D gene: -

CDR3 protein: CASSLTSWNNEQFF
CDR3 DNA: TGTGCCAGCAGCTTAACGTCCTGGAACAATGAGCAGTTCTTC
clone size: -
J gene: TRBJ2-1
V gene: TRBV7-3
D gene: -

CDR3 protein: CAWSGRRGGWKGKNIQYF
CDR3 DNA: TGTGCCTGGAGTGGACGGCGGGGGGGCTGGAAAGGCAAAAACATTCAGTACTTC
clone size: -
J gene: TRBJ2-4
V gene: TRBV30
D gene: TRBD2

CDR3 protein: CAISDISPFAGEQYF
CDR3 DNA: TGTGCCATCAGTGACATAAGCCCGTTCGCCGGCGAGCAGTACTTC
clone size: -
J gene: TRBJ2-7
V gene: TRBV10-3
D gene: -

CDR3 protein: CVSGGAYNEQFF
CDR3 DNA: TGTGTCAGCGGGGGGGCGTACAATGAGCAGTTCTTC
clone size: -
J gene: TRBJ2-1
V gene: TRBV28
D gene: TRBD2

CDR3 protein: CAWSSPPWETQYF
CDR3 DNA: TGTGCCTGGAGCTCTCCCCCATGGGAGACCCAGTACTTC
clone size: -
J gene: TRBJ2-5
V gene: TRBV30
D gene: -

CDR3 protein: CASNRQITTNEKLFF
CDR3 DNA: TGTGCCAGTAATCGGCAGATCACTACTAATGAAAAACTGTTTTTT
clone size: few
J gene: TRBJ1-4
V gene: TRBV19
D gene: -

CDR3 protein: CSVGDRRTDTQYF
CDR3 DNA: TGCAGCGTTGGTGATAGACGCACAGATACGCAGTATTTT
clone size: -
J gene: TRBJ2-3
V gene: TRBV29-1
D gene: -

CDR3 protein: CAWRDRPYNSPLHF
CDR3 DNA: TGTGCCTGGAGGGACCGTCCCTATAATTCACCCCTCCACTTT
clone size: -
J gene: TRBJ1-6
V gene: TRBV30
D gene: -

CDR3 protein: CASSVRPSGGTDTQYF
CDR3 DNA: TGTGCCAGCAGCGTCAGGCCTAGCGGGGGCACAGATACGCAGTATTTT
clone size: -
J gene: TRBJ2-3
V gene: TRBV9
D gene: TRBD2

CDR3 protein: CASSQSQGDHSNQPQHF
CDR3 DNA: TGCGCCAGCAGCCAATCTCAGGGGGACCATAGCAATCAGCCCCAGCATTTT
clone size: few
J gene: TRBJ1-5
V gene: TRBV4-3
D gene: TRBD1

CDR3 protein: CASSRYMDSGGHPYEQYF
CDR3 DNA: TGTGCCAGCAGTCGCTATATGGACTCAGGGGGACACCCTTACGAGCAGTACTTC
clone size: -
J gene: TRBJ2-7
V gene: TRBV27
D gene: TRBD1

CDR3 protein: CASSLAVGGAGYTF
CDR3 DNA: TGCGCCAGCAGCTTGGCCGTAGGGGGCGCGGGCTACACCTTC
clone size: -
J gene: TRBJ1-2
V gene: TRBV5-1
D gene: TRBD1

CDR3 protein: CASRPPLGEGQGTNSGANVLTF
CDR3 DNA: TGTGCCAGCAGACCACCTCTAGGTGAGGGACAGGGTACCAATTCTGGGGCCAACGTCCTGACTTTC
clone size: -
J gene: TRBJ2-6
V gene: TRBV27
D gene: TRBD1

CDR3 protein: CASSHGQANTGELFF
CDR3 DNA: TGCGCCAGCAGCCACGGGCAAGCGAACACCGGGGAGCTGTTTTTT
clone size: -
J gene: TRBJ2-2
V gene: TRBV4-1
D gene: -

CDR3 protein: CASSDRQQETQYF
CDR3 DNA: TGTGCCAGCAGTGACCGACAACAAGAGACCCAGTACTTC
clone size: -
J gene: TRBJ2-5
V gene: TRBV25-1
D gene: -